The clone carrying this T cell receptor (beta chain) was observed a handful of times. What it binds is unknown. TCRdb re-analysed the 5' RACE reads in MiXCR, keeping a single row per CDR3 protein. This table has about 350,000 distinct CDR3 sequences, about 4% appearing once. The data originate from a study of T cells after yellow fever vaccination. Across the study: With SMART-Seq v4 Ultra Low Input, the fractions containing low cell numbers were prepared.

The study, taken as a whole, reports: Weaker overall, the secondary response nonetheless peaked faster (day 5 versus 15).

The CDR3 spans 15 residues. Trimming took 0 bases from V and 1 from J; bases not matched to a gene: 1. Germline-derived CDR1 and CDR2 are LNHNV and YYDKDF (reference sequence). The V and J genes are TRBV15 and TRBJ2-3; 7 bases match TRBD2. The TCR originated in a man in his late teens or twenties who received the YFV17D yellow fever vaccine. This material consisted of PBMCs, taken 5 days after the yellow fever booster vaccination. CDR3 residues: CATSRDRGGTDTQYF. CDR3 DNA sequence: TGTGCCACCAGCAGAGATCGGGGGGGCACAGATACGCAGTATTTT.